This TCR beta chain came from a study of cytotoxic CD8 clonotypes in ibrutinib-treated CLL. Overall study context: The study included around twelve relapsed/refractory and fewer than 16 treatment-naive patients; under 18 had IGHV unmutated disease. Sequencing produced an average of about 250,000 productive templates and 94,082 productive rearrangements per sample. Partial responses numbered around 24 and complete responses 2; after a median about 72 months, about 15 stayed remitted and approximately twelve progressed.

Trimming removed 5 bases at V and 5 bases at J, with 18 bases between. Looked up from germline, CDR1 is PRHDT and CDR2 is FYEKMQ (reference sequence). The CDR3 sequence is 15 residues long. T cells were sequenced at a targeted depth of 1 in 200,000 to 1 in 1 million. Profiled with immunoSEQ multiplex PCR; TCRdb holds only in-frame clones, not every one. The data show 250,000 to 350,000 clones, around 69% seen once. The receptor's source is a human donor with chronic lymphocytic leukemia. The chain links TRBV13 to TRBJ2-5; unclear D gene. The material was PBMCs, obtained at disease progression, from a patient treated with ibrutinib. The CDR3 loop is CASSLRRGLTETQYF. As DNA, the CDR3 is TGTGCCAGCAGCCTCAGACGCGGATTGACGGAGACCCAGTACTTC.